This TCR beta chain was profiled in a study of T cells in Graves' hyperthyroidism and ophthalmopathy (dated by TCRdb to between 2019 and 2020). At the level of the whole study: Peripheral blood samples were taken at the time of initial diagnosis, prior to any treatment. A discovery cohort of approximately 100 patients, fewer than 50 with Graves' ophthalmopathy and over 55 with stable Graves' hyperthyroidism, was used to find distinguishing TCR V-J signatures. Whether ophthalmopathy could be predicted prospectively was tested in an independent validation cohort made up of roughly 19 hyperthyroidism patients plus 17 patients who later progressed to ophthalmopathy. The 95 to 100 discovery patients were randomly divided into training and test sets at a 7:3 ratio. The study also compared thyroid tissue and blood T-cell repertoires from more than 5 Graves' hyperthyroidism patients. Once sampling was done, hyperthyroidism patients were given methimazole at a starting dose of 30 mg daily, whereas ophthalmopathy patients were given high-dose intravenous methylprednisolone. The paper describes TCR Vbeta CDR3 sequencing of about 140 peripheral blood samples, made up of 43 ophthalmopathy patients, roughly 72 hyperthyroidism patients and 17 progressor patients. The full study reports these points: Blood samples also contained most of the expanded thyroid clonotypes (frequency above 0.001), which suggests that blood repertoires may reflect thyroid immune responses. In validation, the model predicted progression to ophthalmopathy a median of approximately 6.3 months before onset, with 70% to 71% sensitivity and around 76% specificity. In cross-validation, a model built on a 13 V-J signature told ophthalmopathy apart from stable hyperthyroidism with just under 90% sensitivity and approximately 84% specificity, and in testing the same model reached 80%/75%. No statistical method was used to fix the sample size in advance, and group allocation was not hidden from the investigators.

V is pared back by 2 bases and J by 7 bases, with 10 bases lying between the germline termini. CDR1 and CDR2 are drawn from the germline V gene: SGHDT, YYEEEE. The cysteine opens and the phenylalanine closes a CDR3 of 14 amino acids. Only the CDR3 DNA stays, 42 bases, in frame from base 1. The TCR beta CDR3 regions were amplified from RNA transcripts. For the first round of RT-PCR on the TCR CDR3, the HTBI primer set was used together with the Qiagen OneStep RT-PCR kit. A second multiplex PCR round built the libraries, followed by size selection and purification. Sequencing of the libraries was done on an Illumina HiSeq2000 using paired-end 100 bp reads. Regarding the original processing steps: SOAPnuke was used to process the raw data, throwing out any read that contained adapters or uncalled bases, had a mean Phred below 15, or lacked an exact constant-primer or identifier match. High-quality paired reads were merged with COPE v1.2.5, and unique nucleotide sequences were defined as clonotypes. MiTCR v1.1 was used to align clonotypes to the IMGT TRBV, TRBD and TRBJ reference segments. Only V-J combinations with frequency above 0.0001, covering about 99% of repertoires, were analysed. The TCS score was defined as F50 (clonal expansion) divided by E x V (chaos), with BLOSUM62-based TCRdist calculated between CDR3 peptides within each V-J. Welch's t-statistics and random forest reduced just over 500 V-J features to 13, which were used in a naive Bayes classifier (R e1071). The Morisita-Horn index was used to measure how similar the thyroid and blood repertoires were. TCRdb itself trimmed the public reads at Q25 with fastp, ran MiXCR and retained productive beta chains. Every entry covers one CDR3 protein and lists the most common genes and DNA from its rows. The V and J calls here are based on TCRdb, not the publication. Present in this sample are approximately 870,000 distinct CDR3 sequences, about two fifths of which were seen just once. The ten biggest clones cover more than 7% of the sample.

This clonotype appeared many times. It lacks a known antigen. Per-base quality was not reported, and no clone a single base away is much larger than it. Stable Graves' hyperthyroidism was defined as the absence of progression to ophthalmopathy over 18 months of follow-up. Hyperthyroidism patients were newly diagnosed, with disease duration under 2 months, and aged 18 to 65 years. Any patient with an uncontrolled infection, another autoimmune disease, pregnancy or lactation was excluded. Diagnoses were based on clinical symptoms, serum thyroxine and TRAb, thyroid ultrasound and orbital computed tomography. Ficoll-Paque density gradient centrifugation was used to isolate PBMCs from around 10 ml of fresh peripheral blood. Total RNA was extracted using Trizol reagent, and RNA quality was assessed on an Agilent 2100 Bioanalyzer.

The receptor's source is a man aged 18 to 30 with Graves' hyperthyroidism. The V and J segments used are TRBV5-6 and TRBJ1-6, with no confident D gene call. Specimen: blood. The DNA reads TGTGCCAGCAGCTTCCGACAAGAGAATTCACCCCTCCACTTT. Its protein reads: CASSFRQENSPLHF. The CDR3 plus the reference TRBV5-6 and TRBJ1-6 genes for the other parts give the full variable domain: DAGVTQSPTHLIKTRGQQVTLRCSPKSGHDTVSWYQQALGQGPQFIFQYYEEEERQRGNFPDRFSGHQFPNYSSELNVNALLLGDSALYLCASSFRQENSPLHFGNGTRLTVT.